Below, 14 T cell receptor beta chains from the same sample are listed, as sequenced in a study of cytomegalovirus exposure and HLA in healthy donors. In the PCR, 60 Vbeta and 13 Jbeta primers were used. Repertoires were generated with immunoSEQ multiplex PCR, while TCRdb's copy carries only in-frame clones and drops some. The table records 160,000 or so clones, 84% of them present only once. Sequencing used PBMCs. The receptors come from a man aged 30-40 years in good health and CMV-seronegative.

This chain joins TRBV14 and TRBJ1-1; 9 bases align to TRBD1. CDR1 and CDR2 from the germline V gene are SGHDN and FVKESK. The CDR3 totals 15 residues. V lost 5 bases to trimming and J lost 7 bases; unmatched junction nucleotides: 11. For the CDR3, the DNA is TGTGCCAGCAGCAAACAATGGACAGGGGCCGGTGAAGCTTTCTTT. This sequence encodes CASSKQWTGAGEAFF.

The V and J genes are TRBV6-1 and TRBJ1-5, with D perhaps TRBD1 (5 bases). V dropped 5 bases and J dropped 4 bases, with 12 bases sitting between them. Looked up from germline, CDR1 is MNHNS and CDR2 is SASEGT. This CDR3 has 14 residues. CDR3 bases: TGTGCCAGCAGTATGGGGCGGGGGAATCAGCCCCAGCATTTT. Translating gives CASSMGRGNQPQHF.

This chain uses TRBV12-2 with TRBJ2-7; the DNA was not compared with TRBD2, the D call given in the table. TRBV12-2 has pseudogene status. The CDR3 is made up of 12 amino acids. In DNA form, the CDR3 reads TGTGCAAGTCGCTTTATCGGGAACGAGCAGTACTTC. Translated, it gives CASRFIGNEQYF.

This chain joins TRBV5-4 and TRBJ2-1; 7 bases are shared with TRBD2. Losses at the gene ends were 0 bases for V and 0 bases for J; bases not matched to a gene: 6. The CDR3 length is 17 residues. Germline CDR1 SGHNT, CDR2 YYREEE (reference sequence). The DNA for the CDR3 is TGTGCCAGCAGCTTGGTCGGGGGGACCAGCTCCTACAATGAGCAGTTCTTC. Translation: CASSLVGGTSSYNEQFF.

The CDR3 coding sequence is TGTGCCAGCAGCTTCGGGACAGGGGGTTTGAATGAGCAGTTCTTC. Translation: CASSFGTGGLNEQFF. The J gene is TRBJ2-1, the V gene TRBV11-2, with 11 bases fitting TRBD1. The CDR3 runs 15 residues. V lost 3 bases and J lost 7; bases outside the gene matches: 5. Germline CDR1 is SGHAT and CDR2 is FQNNGV.

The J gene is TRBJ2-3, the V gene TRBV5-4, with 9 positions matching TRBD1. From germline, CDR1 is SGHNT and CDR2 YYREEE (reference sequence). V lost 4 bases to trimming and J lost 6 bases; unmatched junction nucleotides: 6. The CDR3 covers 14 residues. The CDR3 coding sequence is TGTGCCAGCAGCAACCGGGACAGGGTGGATACGCAGTATTTT. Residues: CASSNRDRVDTQYF. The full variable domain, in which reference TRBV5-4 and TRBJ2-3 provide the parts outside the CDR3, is ETGVTQSPTHLIKTRGQQVTLRCSSQSGHNTVSWYQQALGQGPQFIFQYYREEENGRGNFPPRFSGLQFPNYSSELNVNALELDDSALYLCASSNRDRVDTQYFGPGTRLTVL.

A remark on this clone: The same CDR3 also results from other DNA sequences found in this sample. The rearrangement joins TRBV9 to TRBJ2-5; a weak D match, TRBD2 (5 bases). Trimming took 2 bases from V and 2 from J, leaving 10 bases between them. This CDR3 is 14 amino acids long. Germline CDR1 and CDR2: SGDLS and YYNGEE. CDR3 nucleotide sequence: TGTGCCAGCAGCGTCTTAAGCGGACAAGAGACCCAGTACTTC. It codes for CASSVLSGQETQYF.

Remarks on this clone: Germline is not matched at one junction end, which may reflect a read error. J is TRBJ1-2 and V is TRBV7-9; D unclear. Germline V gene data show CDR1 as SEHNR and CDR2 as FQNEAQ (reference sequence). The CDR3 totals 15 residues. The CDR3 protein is CSSSDSDTPNYGYTF. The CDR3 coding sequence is TGTTCCAGCAGCGATAGCGATACCCCTAACTATGGCTACACCTTC.

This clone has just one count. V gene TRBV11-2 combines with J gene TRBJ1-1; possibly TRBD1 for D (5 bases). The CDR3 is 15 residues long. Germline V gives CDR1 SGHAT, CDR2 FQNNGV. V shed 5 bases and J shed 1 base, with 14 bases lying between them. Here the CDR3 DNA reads TGTGCCAGCAGCCCGAGACAGAGATGGAACACTGAAGCTTTCTTT. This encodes CASSPRQRWNTEAFF.

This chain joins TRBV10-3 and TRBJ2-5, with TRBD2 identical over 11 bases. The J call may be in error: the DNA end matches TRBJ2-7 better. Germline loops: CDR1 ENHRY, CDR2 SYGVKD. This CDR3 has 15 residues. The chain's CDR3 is CAISGLAGTQYEQYF. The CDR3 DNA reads TGTGCCATCAGTGGACTAGCGGGGACACAGTACGAGCAGTACTTC.

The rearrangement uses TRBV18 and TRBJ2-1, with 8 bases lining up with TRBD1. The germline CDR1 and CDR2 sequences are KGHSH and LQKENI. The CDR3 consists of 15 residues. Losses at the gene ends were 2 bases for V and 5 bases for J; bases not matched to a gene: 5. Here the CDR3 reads CASSPRTGNDNEQFF. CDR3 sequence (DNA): TGTGCCAGCTCACCAAGGACAGGGAATGACAATGAGCAGTTCTTC. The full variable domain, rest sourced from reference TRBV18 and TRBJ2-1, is NAGVMQNPRHLVRRRGQEARLRCSPMKGHSHVYWYRQLPEEGLKFMVYLQKENIIDESGMPKERFSAEFPKEGPSILRIQQVVRGDSAAYFCASSPRTGNDNEQFFGPGTRLTVL.

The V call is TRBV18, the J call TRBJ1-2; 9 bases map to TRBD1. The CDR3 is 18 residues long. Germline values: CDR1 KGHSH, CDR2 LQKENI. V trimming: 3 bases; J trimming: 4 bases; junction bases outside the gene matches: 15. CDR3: CASSPLGQGPQPVYGYTF. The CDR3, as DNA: TGTGCCAGCTCACCCCTCGGACAGGGGCCCCAACCTGTCTATGGCTACACCTTC.

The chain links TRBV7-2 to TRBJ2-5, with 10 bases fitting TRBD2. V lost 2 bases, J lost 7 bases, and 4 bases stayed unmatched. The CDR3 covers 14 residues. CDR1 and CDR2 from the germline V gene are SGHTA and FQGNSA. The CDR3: CASSLSSGSGTQYF. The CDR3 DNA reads TGTGCCAGCAGCTTATCTAGCGGGAGCGGGACCCAGTACTTC.

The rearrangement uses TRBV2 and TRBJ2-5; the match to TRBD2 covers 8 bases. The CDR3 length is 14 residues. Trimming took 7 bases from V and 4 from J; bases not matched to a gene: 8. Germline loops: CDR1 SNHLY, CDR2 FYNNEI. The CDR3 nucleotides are TGTGCCAGCACCCCCCGGCTAGCGGGAGAGACCCAGTACTTC. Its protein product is CASTPRLAGETQYF.